A selection of T cell receptor beta chains follows, all from one sample in a study of blood T cell repertoires in COVID-19. The repertoire was sequenced with immunoSEQ multiplex PCR; TCRdb's copy has only in-frame clones and lacks some. This table has roughly 440,000 clones, around 88% appearing once. Sequenced: peripheral blood. All receptors come from a woman aged 45-60 years with COVID-19, enrolled during active disease. CDR3s include the opening cysteine and the closing phenylalanine or tryptophan. The D gene is left open where the match is weak. Clone size is not always given. Where it is, it says once, few, many or a class for expanded clones.

cdr3_nt: TGTGCCAGCAGCCTGGGGACAGTAGAAGCTTTCTTT
cdr3_aa: CASSLGTVEAFF
d_call: TRBD1
v_call: TRBV3-1/TRBV3-2
clone_size: NA
j_call: TRBJ1-1

cdr3_nt: TGTGCCAGCAGCCAGAGGGGAGGGCGCACAGATACGCAGTATTTT
cdr3_aa: CASSQRGGRTDTQYF
d_call: NA
v_call: TRBV21-1
clone_size: NA
j_call: TRBJ2-3

cdr3_nt: TGTGCCAGCAGCTTCGGGGAAAAACTGTTTTTT
cdr3_aa: CASSFGEKLFF
d_call: NA
v_call: TRBV7-9
clone_size: NA
j_call: TRBJ1-4

cdr3_nt: TGTGCCAGCAGCCCGGCCCCTGGGACTAGCGGTGACAATGAGCAGTTCTTC
cdr3_aa: CASSPAPGTSGDNEQFF
d_call: TRBD2
v_call: TRBV5-4
clone_size: NA
j_call: TRBJ2-1

cdr3_nt: TGTGCCAGCAGTTTTACGCAGGACACTGAAGCTTTCTTT
cdr3_aa: CASSFTQDTEAFF
d_call: NA
v_call: TRBV12-3/TRBV12-4
clone_size: NA
j_call: TRBJ1-1

cdr3_nt: TGTGCCAGCAGCTTAACGGGGGGGCCTACAGATACGCAGTATTTT
cdr3_aa: CASSLTGGPTDTQYF
d_call: TRBD2
v_call: TRBV7-7
clone_size: NA
j_call: TRBJ2-3

cdr3_nt: TGTGCCAGCAGTTTACAGGGAAGTAAGAAAGAGACCCAGTACTTC
cdr3_aa: CASSLQGSKKETQYF
d_call: NA
v_call: TRBV28
clone_size: NA
j_call: TRBJ2-5

cdr3_nt: TGTGCCAGTAGTATAGGTGCTAGCGGGGGGAACGAGCAGTACTTC
cdr3_aa: CASSIGASGGNEQYF
d_call: TRBD2
v_call: TRBV19
clone_size: NA
j_call: TRBJ2-7

cdr3_nt: TGTGCAGAGGCAGGGGCTGGAAACACCATATATTTT
cdr3_aa: CAEAGAGNTIYF
d_call: NA
v_call: TRBV2
clone_size: NA
j_call: TRBJ1-3

cdr3_nt: TGTGCCAGCAGTTACTCGAGGACAGGGGGTGGCTACACCTTC
cdr3_aa: CASSYSRTGGGYTF
d_call: TRBD1
v_call: TRBV6-5
clone_size: once
j_call: TRBJ1-2

cdr3_nt: TGCGCCAGCAGCCAAGACTATCAGGGGACCTATGGCTACACCTTC
cdr3_aa: CASSQDYQGTYGYTF
d_call: NA
v_call: TRBV4-1
clone_size: NA
j_call: TRBJ1-2

cdr3_nt: TGCGCCAGCAGCCAAGATACACTAGGTGGGACTACTTATGGCTACACCTTC
cdr3_aa: CASSQDTLGGTTYGYTF
d_call: NA
v_call: TRBV4-1
clone_size: NA
j_call: TRBJ1-2

cdr3_nt: TGTGCCACTTCCTTGGGGGGTCCTACCTATGGCTACACCTTC
cdr3_aa: CATSLGGPTYGYTF
d_call: NA
v_call: TRBV6-5
clone_size: NA
j_call: TRBJ1-2

cdr3_nt: TGCGCTCCCAAGGGAGGGGTGAGTTACGAGCAGTACTTC
cdr3_aa: CAPKGGVSYEQYF
d_call: TRBD2
v_call: TRBV5-1
clone_size: NA
j_call: TRBJ2-7

cdr3_nt: TGTGCCAGCCGACAGGGGCCCTACGAGCAGTACTTC
cdr3_aa: CASRQGPYEQYF
d_call: TRBD1
v_call: TRBV12-3/TRBV12-4
clone_size: NA
j_call: TRBJ2-7

cdr3_nt: TGTGCCAGCAGCCACAGACGGGACAGACACCCCTACGAGCAGTACTTC
cdr3_aa: CASSHRRDRHPYEQYF
d_call: TRBD1
v_call: TRBV9
clone_size: NA
j_call: TRBJ2-7

cdr3_nt: TGTGCCAGCAGATCCAGACAGGGAATTAACTATGGCTACACCTTC
cdr3_aa: CASRSRQGINYGYTF
d_call: TRBD1
v_call: TRBV2
clone_size: NA
j_call: TRBJ1-2

cdr3_nt: TGTGCCAGCAGCTCTTTGGCTCCTTACGAGCAGTACTTC
cdr3_aa: CASSSLAPYEQYF
d_call: NA
v_call: TRBV11-2
clone_size: NA
j_call: TRBJ2-7

cdr3_nt: TGTGCCAGCAGTTACTCAGCCGGGACAGGGGAGAAGCCCCAGCATTTT
cdr3_aa: CASSYSAGTGEKPQHF
d_call: TRBD1
v_call: TRBV6-6
clone_size: once
j_call: TRBJ1-5

cdr3_nt: TGTGCCAGCAGTGAAAGAGACAGGAGGACAGATACGCAGTATTTT
cdr3_aa: CASSERDRRTDTQYF
d_call: NA
v_call: TRBV6-1
clone_size: NA
j_call: TRBJ2-3

cdr3_nt: TGTGCCAGCAGGGATCAGGGTGAAAAACTGTTTTTT
cdr3_aa: CASRDQGEKLFF
d_call: NA
v_call: TRBV7-6
clone_size: NA
j_call: TRBJ1-4

cdr3_nt: TGCGCCAGCAGCCAATCACCCCGACTAGCGGGGGGGCAAGTGGCCCAGTACTTC
cdr3_aa: CASSQSPRLAGGQVAQYF
d_call: TRBD2
v_call: TRBV4-1
clone_size: NA
j_call: TRBJ2-5